Listed below are T cell receptor beta chains from one sample, sequenced in a study of cytomegalovirus exposure and HLA in healthy donors. Libraries were prepared by immunoSEQ multiplex PCR; TCRdb keeps only in-frame clonotypes and omits some of them. The table lists some 150,000 clones, approximately 82% of them singletons. Source material: PBMCs. These receptors came from a woman in her thirties or forties in good health and CMV-seronegative. Each CDR3 is given without its conserved first and last residue.

v_call	cdr3_aa
TRBV4-2	ASSQSSGDYYEQY
TRBV27	ASSSRGRTLYEQY
TRBV11-3	ASSLAGYGYEQY
TRBV11-2	ASSLDRPSGTIYNEQF
TRBV30	AWSWPDTQY
TRBV28	ASSSPGGGNTIY
TRBV7-2	ASSARLGPGELF
TRBV14	ASSHISTGLATNEKLF
TRBV19	ASSWNQEEAF
TRBV18	ASSPRVDRGNEQF
TRBV4-3	ASSQFGLAGYNEQF
TRBV2	AQGRRESYTGELF
TRBV2	ASSFTYLSSYNEQF
TRBV27	ASSLSQSYEQY
TRBV30	AWSVLSTNEKLF
TRBV7-6	ASSLVAAAREGSYEQY
TRBV27	ASSLSSGIRVYEQY
TRBV9	ASSGGTGVGETQY
TRBV18	ASSPVTGYETEAF
TRBV27	ASSLSRVLAKNIQY
TRBV11-3	ASSLGATTDTQY
TRBV15	ATSRDVTEAF
TRBV5-6	ASSSPGLAGNNEQF
TRBV10-1	ASMRQGRSSYEQY
TRBV12-5	ASGLVRAGQGDSYNEQF
TRBV6-5	ASSYVGQGYGYT
TRBV7-2	ASSSSSGRGNTGELF
TRBV11-3	ASRITYRGAQH
TRBV7-2	ASSLVTRVNEQF
TRBV7-8	ASSYIAGTRMWDRGYGYT
TRBV18	ASSPPSGRTAYEQY
TRBV7-8	ASSLNSRYGYT
TRBV14	ASSQLAGVVGELF
TRBV2	ASTRQIRSYEQY
TRBV7-3	ASSQGAGLATQY
TRBV27	ASSLTSVYEQY
TRBV11-3	ASSLGRDNSPLH
TRBV28	ASSSYRTGDLEGYT
TRBV28	ASLVGGAGHTNEQY
TRBV5-6	ASSPGLNYGYT
TRBV28	ASRADRPYEQY
TRBV5-6	ASSPPGQGTYEQY
TRBV28	ASRGQGGAYEQY
TRBV7-9	ASSWRGNTGELF
TRBV6-1	ASSEAWQGADTQY
TRBV7-2	ASSPSTGEKLF